Sequencing of this T cell receptor beta chain was carried out in a study of shared clonotypes between healthy human individuals. General observations from the study: Donor clonotype sharing was expected to depend on sequencing depth.

Regarding this clone: Its antigen is undetermined.

Source study methods: Filtering differed, since immunoSEQ gave only junction sequences and no quality scores. The protocol was immunoSEQ multiplex PCR, while the TCRdb copy is restricted to in-frame clones and leaves out a portion. V and J calls and clone size are those listed in that table; D and trimming were worked out from the DNA. The profile shows about 960,000 clones, less than 85% of them singletons. What was sequenced was memory CD4+ T cells sorted from blood. Subset given: CD45RA-negative fraction. This TCR came from a man aged 18-30 years in good health.

CDR3 in DNA: TGTGCCAGCCTCGACGGGGCACTAGACACAGATACGCAGTATTTT. This sequence encodes CASLDGALDTDTQYF. The genes are TRBV6-1 and TRBJ2-3, with D perhaps matching TRBD1 or TRBD2 (5 bases each). V dropped 8 bases and J dropped 2 bases, with 17 bases sitting between them. This CDR3 is built from 15 residues. CDR1 and CDR2 from the germline V gene are MNHNS and SASEGT.